A single sample gave rise to the 20 T cell receptor beta chains below, sequenced in a study of neoadjuvant anti-PD-1 for oral cavity cancer. TCRdb keeps only in-frame clones here, not all; method: immunoSEQ multiplex PCR. The sample holds just under 70,000 clones; roughly 84% are singletons and the top ten take more than 3%. Time point: after neoadjuvant nivolumab, at surgical resection. The sample here was PBMCs, taken after nivolumab (anti-PD-1) treatment. The receptors come from a person aged 40 to 85 with oral cavity squamous cell carcinoma.

This chain connects TRBV4-2 to TRBJ2-7; D remains unclear. The CDR3 is 13 amino acids. Germline CDR1 reads LGHNA; CDR2 reads YNFKEQ. Deletions cut 2 bases from V and 0 bases from J, with 5 bases between. CDR3 sequence: CASSQLGSYEQYF. CDR3 DNA sequence: TGTGCCAGCAGCCAACTGGGCTCCTACGAGCAGTACTTC.

The chain combines TRBV7-3 with TRBJ1-1; the match to TRBD1 covers 7 bases. The CDR3 runs 16 residues. V gave up 3 bases and J gave up 0 bases; unmatched junction bases: 7. Germline V gene lookup returns CDR1 SGHTA and CDR2 FQGTGA. CDR3 nucleotide sequence: TGTGCCAGCAGCTTCGGACAGGAGACGATGAACACTGAAGCTTTCTTT. Its translation: CASSFGQETMNTEAFF. Together with reference TRBV7-3 and TRBJ1-1, the CDR3 gives the full variable domain: GAGVSQTPSNKVTEKGKYVELRCDPISGHTALYWYRQSLGQGPEFLIYFQGTGAADDSGLPNDRFFAVRPEGSVSTLKIQRTERGDSAVYLCASSFGQETMNTEAFFGQGTRLTVV.

The J gene is TRBJ1-2, the V gene TRBV27, with D possibly matching TRBD1 (5 bases). This CDR3 region has 16 residues. The ends were cut back, 4 bases at V and 8 bases at J, with 23 bases in the middle. CDR1 and CDR2 from the germline V gene are MNHEY and SMNVEV (reference sequence). For the CDR3, the DNA is TGTGCCAGCAGTTACAAGGTGGAGACAGTAATAGGAGGCTACACCTTC. As protein: CASSYKVETVIGGYTF.

The chain combines TRBV5-1 with TRBJ2-1, with D possibly TRBD2 on 6 matching bases. V lost 6 bases and J 0 bases, leaving 13 bases between the germline ends. The CDR3 extends over 15 amino acids. Germline-derived CDR1 and CDR2 are SGHRS and YFSETQ. CDR3 DNA: TGCGCCAGCAACGGGGGAGACCTCTCCTACAATGAGCAGTTCTTC. Amino acids: CASNGGDLSYNEQFF.

This clone appeared once. J is TRBJ2-1 and V is TRBV9; the D call may be TRBD1 or TRBD2 (7 bases each). The germline V gene encodes CDR1 SGDLS and CDR2 YYNGEE. V lost 0 bases and J 5 bases, leaving 12 bases between the germline ends. This CDR3 is built from 15 residues. CDR3: CASSVATGRDNEQFF. The CDR3 DNA sequence: TGTGCCAGCAGCGTAGCGACAGGGAGGGACAATGAGCAGTTCTTC.

This chain uses TRBV29-1 with TRBJ1-2; TRBD1 aligns across 7 bases. The CDR3 contains 13 residues. Unmatched junction bases numbered 5, after V lost 7 bases and J lost 0 bases. The germline gives CDR1 SQVTM, CDR2 ANQGSEA. The CDR3 protein is CSAGDSSNYGYTF. The CDR3 DNA reads as TGCAGCGCAGGGGACAGCTCTAACTATGGCTACACCTTC.

The rearrangement joins TRBV19 to TRBJ1-1; 8 nucleotides agree with TRBD1. The CDR3 totals 16 residues. With V trimmed by 2 bases and J by 1 base, 6 bases remained unmatched. Per the germline V gene, CDR1 is LNHDA and CDR2 is SQIVND (reference sequence). CDR3: CASSISGGAGNTEAFF. Written as DNA, the CDR3 is TGTGCCAGTAGTATATCAGGGGGCGCGGGGAACACTGAAGCTTTCTTT.

The chain carries TRBV25-1 and TRBJ1-3; no definite D call. CDR1 is MGHDK and CDR2 is SYGVNS in the germline V gene. V was trimmed by 1 base and J by 4 bases, leaving 20 bases between them. The CDR3 runs 18 residues. CDR3 nucleotide sequence: TGTGCCAGCAGTGAATCTTTGGGGAATTCAGTAGGGGGAAACACCATATATTTT. This sequence encodes CASSESLGNSVGGNTIYF. Looking up the rest from reference TRBV25-1 and TRBJ1-3 gives the full variable domain: EADIYQTPRYLVIGTGKKITLECSQTMGHDKMYWYQQDPGMELHLIHYSYGVNSTEKGDLSSESTVSRIRTEHFPLTLESARPSHTSQYLCASSESLGNSVGGNTIYFGEGSWLTVV.

This clone has a single count. The chain combines TRBV27 with TRBJ2-3, with 7 bases identical to TRBD2. The CDR3 consists of 15 residues. The V segment lost 7 bases and the J segment 2 bases; nucleotides outside the gene matches: 9. The germline gives CDR1 MNHEY, CDR2 SMNVEV (reference sequence). CDR3 region: CASMERGRSTDTQYF. CDR3 nucleotides: TGTGCCAGCATGGAACGCGGGAGATCCACAGATACGCAGTATTTT.

V is TRBV11-2 and J is TRBJ2-5, with 9 bases fitting TRBD1. In germline, CDR1 is SGHAT, CDR2 FQNNGV. V gave up 6 bases and J gave up 4 bases; unmatched junction bases: 18. The CDR3 is 18 residues long. Here the CDR3 reads CASSFALGTGNGPETQYF. In nucleotides, the CDR3 is TGTGCCAGCAGTTTCGCTTTGGGGACAGGGAATGGCCCAGAGACCCAGTACTTC.

V usage is TRBV29-1 and J usage is TRBJ2-7, with D possibly matching TRBD2 (5 bases). CDR1 is SQVTM and CDR2 is ANQGSEA in the germline V gene. The CDR3 consists of 13 residues. The V and J ends lost 4 bases and 0 bases respectively, with 10 bases between them. CDR3 amino acids: CSVGWRSSYEQYF. For the CDR3, the DNA is TGCAGCGTTGGCTGGAGGAGCTCCTACGAGCAGTACTTC.

The gene calls are TRBV5-4 and TRBJ2-3, with 13 bases lining up with TRBD2. This CDR3 is built from 18 residues. Germline CDR1 and CDR2: SGHNT and YYREEE (reference sequence). J gave up 2 bases and V 4 bases, and 10 bases lay outside the gene matches. The CDR3 bases are TGTGCCAGCAGCGTCCCGGGACTAGCGGGGTTAGCCACAGATACGCAGTATTTT. Encoded protein: CASSVPGLAGLATDTQYF.

The rearrangement joins TRBV5-6 to TRBJ2-3, with TRBD2 matching 15 bases. There are 15 residues in the CDR3. With V trimmed by 4 bases and J by 5 bases, 2 bases remained unmatched. Germline-derived CDR1 and CDR2 are SGHDT and YYEEEE. The CDR3 loop reads CASSEGLAGGDTQYF. In DNA, the CDR3 is TGTGCCAGCAGCGAGGGACTAGCGGGAGGAGATACGCAGTATTTT.

This chain connects TRBV5-6 to TRBJ1-5, with 9 bases that match TRBD1. The length of the CDR3 is 14 residues. The ends lost 4 bases at V and 7 bases at J; junction bases unmatched: 6. Germline lookup yields CDR1 SGHDT and CDR2 YYEEEE. This CDR3 reads CASSRGQGKQPQHF. The CDR3 DNA follows: TGTGCCAGCAGCCGGGGACAGGGAAAACAGCCCCAGCATTTT.

CDR3 nucleotide sequence: TGTGCCAGCAGCTTGGAAGGGACAGGAATTAACTATGGCTACACCTTC. Protein: CASSLEGTGINYGYTF. The V and J genes are TRBV7-2 and TRBJ1-2; 8 nucleotides line up with TRBD1. CDR1 is SGHTA, CDR2 FQGNSA, per germline. This CDR3 is built from 16 residues. V lost 3 bases and J lost 1; bases outside the gene matches: 7.

This chain uses TRBV30 with TRBJ1-5; tentatively, D is TRBD1 (6 bases). Trimming took off 2 bases at V and 9 bases at J, with 11 bases between the two ends. Germline V gene lookup returns CDR1 GTSNPN and CDR2 SVGIG (reference sequence). This CDR3 has 12 amino acids. The CDR3 protein is CAWSFEGGPQHF. CDR3 nucleotides: TGTGCCTGGAGTTTTGAGGGGGGGCCCCAGCATTTT.

The chain carries TRBV7-9 and TRBJ1-5; unclear D gene. CDR1 and CDR2 (germline): SEHNR, FQNEAQ (reference sequence). V was clipped by 5 bases and J by 6 bases, with 11 bases between them. The CDR3 is 13 amino acids. The CDR3 spells CASSLGEGQPQHF. The CDR3 coding sequence is TGTGCCAGCAGCCTCGGGGAGGGTCAGCCCCAGCATTTT.

This chain joins TRBV11-2 and TRBJ2-1, with D perhaps matching TRBD2 (6 bases). The germline V gene encodes CDR1 SGHAT and CDR2 FQNNGV. The CDR3 totals 12 residues. The ends were cut back, 1 base at V and 8 bases at J, with 6 bases in the middle. In DNA form, the CDR3 reads TGTGCCAGCAGCTTAGGCGGGGATGAGCAGTTCTTC. Protein sequence: CASSLGGDEQFF.

V usage is TRBV30 and J usage is TRBJ2-3, with 9 bases fitting TRBD2. The V segment lost 4 bases and the J segment 1 base; nucleotides outside the gene matches: 9. Germline V CDR1 and CDR2: GTSNPN, SVGIG (reference sequence). The CDR3 spans 16 residues. This CDR3 reads CAWNHLIAGGTDTQYF. As DNA, the CDR3 is TGTGCCTGGAACCACCTAATAGCGGGAGGCACAGATACGCAGTATTTT.

The chain links TRBV14 to TRBJ2-7; TRBD2 matches at 11 bases. V lost 2 bases, J lost 3 bases, and 6 bases stayed unmatched. CDR1 is SGHDN, CDR2 FVKESK, per germline. The CDR3 covers 16 residues. CDR3 sequence reads: CASSQKLAGVDYEQYF. The CDR3 DNA sequence: TGTGCCAGCAGCCAAAAACTAGCGGGAGTAGACTACGAGCAGTACTTC.